The 24 T cell receptor beta chains in this list originate from one sample, sequenced in a study of CD8+ T cells in alopecia areata. Once RNA had been extracted, it was reverse transcribed into cDNA to act as the sequencing template. Assay: immunoSEQ multiplex PCR; the TCRdb copy retains only in-frame clones and omits some. The sample consists of fewer than 250,000 clones, 57% of them appearing once. Specimen: CD4+ T cells sorted from blood, collected at week 0. The receptors stem from a human donor with alopecia areata.

This clone was seen only once. The rearrangement links TRBV13 to TRBJ2-7, with TRBD2 matching 10 bases. V was clipped by 5 bases and J by 2 bases; unmatched bases: 15. Germline V gene lookup returns CDR1 PRHDT and CDR2 FYEKMQ (reference sequence). CDR3 length: 18 amino acids. The chain's CDR3 is CASSTQAYPSGRAYEQYF. CDR3 in DNA: TGTGCCAGCAGCACTCAAGCCTACCCGAGCGGGAGGGCCTACGAGCAGTACTTC. Combining the CDR3 with reference TRBV13 and TRBJ2-7 gives the whole variable domain AAGVIQSPRHLIKEKRETATLKCYPIPRHDTVYWYQQGPGQDPQFLISFYEKMQSDKGSIPDRFSAQQFSDYHSELNMSSLELGDSALYFCASSTQAYPSGRAYEQYFGPGTRLTVT.

V and J are TRBV4-2 and TRBJ1-5; no reliable D call. Deletions cut 0 bases from V and 3 bases from J, with 3 bases between. Germline loops: CDR1 LGHNA, CDR2 YNFKEQ. The CDR3 is made up of 13 amino acids. For the CDR3, the DNA is TGTGCCAGCAGCCAAGATTTCAATCAGCCCCAGCATTTT. This encodes CASSQDFNQPQHF.

The chain recombines TRBV15 with TRBJ2-1, with 10 bases fitting TRBD1. CDR1 and CDR2 from the germline V gene are LNHNV and YYDKDF (reference sequence). Losses at the gene ends were 7 bases for V and 7 bases for J; bases not matched to a gene: 7. The CDR3 runs to 14 residues. The DNA for the CDR3 is TGTGCCACCACTGGGACAGGGGTTCGGAATGAGCAGTTCTTC. It codes for CATTGTGVRNEQFF.

The chain uses TRBV29-1 and TRBJ2-3, with 9 bases fitting TRBD2. Germline CDR1 SQVTM, CDR2 ANQGSEA. V lost 4 bases and J lost 6; bases outside the gene matches: 8. The length of the CDR3 is 14 residues. Here the CDR3 DNA reads TGCAGCGTTGGGTCACTAGCGGGCGGTGATACGCAGTATTTT. Its translation: CSVGSLAGGDTQYF.

The rearrangement joins TRBV9 to TRBJ1-6, with D unresolved. This CDR3 has 15 residues. The V gene's germline CDR1 is SGDLS and CDR2 YYNGEE. V was clipped by 4 bases and J by 8 bases, with 16 bases between them. The CDR3 here is CASSLTWGKDSPLHF. The CDR3 DNA sequence: TGTGCCAGCAGCCTCACTTGGGGTAAGGATTCACCCCTCCACTTT.

J is TRBJ1-1 and V is TRBV23-1; D unresolved. TRBV23-1 is treated as an ORF (open reading frame) with a function not yet certain. V was trimmed by 4 bases and J by 0 bases, leaving 12 bases between them. The CDR3 is made up of 15 amino acids. As DNA, the CDR3 is TGCGCCAGCAGTCGAGCCCTCGTTTTGAACACTGAAGCTTTCTTT. Protein product: CASSRALVLNTEAFF.

This clone showed up just once. This chain links TRBV14 with TRBJ2-3; weak D call: TRBD2 (6 bases). V was shortened by 4 bases and J by 2 bases, with 25 bases between the two germline ends. In germline, CDR1 is SGHDN, CDR2 FVKESK. The CDR3 extends over 19 amino acids. The CDR3 bases are TGTGCCAGCAGCCTCCTCGCCAGAAACCAGGAGGGCCTCACAGATACGCAGTATTTT. Translated, it gives CASSLLARNQEGLTDTQYF.

The chain links TRBV9 to TRBJ2-6; possibly TRBD2 for D (6 bases). The germline V and J ends were trimmed by 4 bases and 0 bases, with 11 bases remaining between them. The CDR3 is made up of 16 amino acids. In germline, CDR1 is SGDLS, CDR2 YYNGEE. The CDR3 sequence is CASSRDLSSGANVLTF. In DNA, the CDR3 is TGTGCCAGCAGCCGGGACTTGAGCTCTGGGGCCAACGTCCTGACTTTC.

On this clone: At the DNA level, this CDR3 is encoded by other sequences in the same sample as well. J is TRBJ1-2 and V is TRBV30; D call uncertain. The CDR3 spans 12 residues. Germline V gene data show CDR1 as GTSNPN and CDR2 as SVGIG (reference sequence). The ends were cut back, 1 base at V and 4 bases at J, with 7 bases in the middle. As DNA, the CDR3 is TGTGCCTGGAGTGCAGGCCTCTATGGCTACACCTTC. It translates to CAWSAGLYGYTF.

The J gene is TRBJ2-4, the V gene TRBV7-2, with TRBD2 as a possible D gene (6 bases). The CDR3 is 15 amino acids. Trimming removed 4 bases from V and 9 bases from J, with 19 bases in between. Germline V CDR1 and CDR2: SGHTA, FQGNSA. CDR3 coding DNA: TGTGCCAGCAGCTCTAGGAGGGTTTATCGGCCCATTCAGTACTTC. Its translation: CASSSRRVYRPIQYF.

The chain uses TRBV6-5 and TRBJ1-1, with D uncertain. Between the trimmed V and J ends, which lost 2 bases and 0 bases, there was a span of 10 bases. The CDR3 loop spans 15 amino acids. From germline, CDR1 is MNHEY and CDR2 SVGAGI. The CDR3 DNA sequence: TGTGCCAGCAGTTACGGGCGAATCTTGAACACTGAAGCTTTCTTT. Its translation is CASSYGRILNTEAFF.

The chain has TRBV4-2 and TRBJ1-4, with a possible D match to TRBD1 (5 bases). The CDR3 consists of 13 residues. Deletions cut 8 bases from V and 8 bases from J, with 15 bases between. Germline V gives CDR1 LGHNA, CDR2 YNFKEQ. CDR3 region: CASGPTGEEKLFF. CDR3 DNA: TGTGCCAGCGGCCCAACAGGCGAAGAAAAACTGTTTTTT.

This sequence joins TRBV25-1 and TRBJ1-1, with D possibly TRBD1 on 6 matching bases. CDR3 length equals 15 residues. The V gene's germline CDR1 is MGHDK and CDR2 SYGVNS. V lost 1 base to trimming and J lost 0 bases, with 9 bases between them. The CDR3 coding sequence is TGTGCCAGCAGTGAATGGGGGCAGCTGAACACTGAAGCTTTCTTT. It encodes CASSEWGQLNTEAFF.

The chain joins TRBV5-1 to TRBJ2-2; possible D gene TRBD1, 5 bases. V was shortened by 0 bases and J by 4 bases, with 10 bases between the two germline ends. The CDR3 contains 15 residues. Germline CDR1 SGHRS, CDR2 YFSETQ. CDR3: CASSLGDTGTGELFF. The CDR3 DNA sequence: TGCGCCAGCAGCTTGGGAGACACAGGCACCGGGGAGCTGTTTTTT.

The V call is TRBV11-2, the J call TRBJ2-5; D unresolved. The germline V and J ends were trimmed by 5 bases and 4 bases, with 11 bases remaining between them. CDR1 is SGHAT and CDR2 is FQNNGV in the germline V gene. The CDR3 is 13 amino acids. The CDR3 nucleotides read TGTGCCAGCAGCCGATCCGTGGGAGAGACCCAGTACTTC. Translated: CASSRSVGETQYF.

V usage is TRBV4-1 and J usage is TRBJ1-1; possible D gene TRBD1, 5 bases. V lost 1 base, J lost 5 bases, and 14 bases lay in between. CDR3 length: 15 amino acids. Germline V gene lookup returns CDR1 MGHRA and CDR2 YSYEKL. CDR3 amino acids: CASSQGAGRVTEAFF. In nucleotides, the CDR3 is TGCGCCAGCAGCCAAGGGGCAGGGAGGGTAACTGAAGCTTTCTTT.

This clone was detected a few times. This sequence joins TRBV7-9 and TRBJ2-7, with 11 bases lining up with TRBD2. This CDR3 region has 15 residues. Per germline, CDR1 SEHNR and CDR2 FQNEAQ (reference sequence). V lost 7 bases and J lost 3; bases outside the gene matches: 8. The CDR3, as DNA: TGTGCCAGCACCGCGACTAGCGGGATTGTCTACGAGCAGTACTTC. Its translation is CASTATSGIVYEQYF.

This clone was observed a few times. The V gene is TRBV6-5, the J gene TRBJ2-1, with a possible D match to TRBD1 (7 bases). Trimming removed 5 bases from V and 12 bases from J, with 11 bases in between. Germline CDR1 is MNHEY and CDR2 is SVGAGI. The CDR3 is 11 residues long. The CDR3 reads CASSNRGGQFF. The CDR3 DNA reads as TGTGCCAGCAGTAACAGGGGAGGGCAGTTCTTC.

This clone was found many times. The gene calls are TRBV6-1 and TRBJ2-7; possibly TRBD1 for D (5 bases). The CDR3 loop spans 14 amino acids. Germline V gene sequence: CDR1 MNHNS, CDR2 SASEGT. Trimming pared 4 bases from V and 5 bases from J, leaving 15 bases between. CDR3: CASSADSLTDEQYF. Written as DNA, the CDR3 is TGTGCCAGCAGTGCCGACAGCCTCACGGACGAGCAGTACTTC.

The table lists this clone with a few counts. The chain uses TRBV5-1 and TRBJ2-3, with D maybe TRBD1 (5 bases). V lost 5 bases, J lost 5 bases, and 12 bases lay in between. Germline V gene sequence: CDR1 SGHRS, CDR2 YFSETQ. This CDR3 has 13 residues. This chain's CDR3 is CASRLGAGDTQYF. CDR3 DNA sequence: TGCGCCAGCAGACTTGGGGCAGGAGATACGCAGTATTTT.

The table lists this clone with a few counts. V gene TRBV6-6 combines with J gene TRBJ2-1; perhaps D is TRBD1 or TRBD2 (6 bases each). The CDR3 sequence is 16 residues long. V lost 6 bases and J 4 bases, leaving 19 bases between the germline ends. Germline assignment: CDR1 MNHNY and CDR2 SVGAGI (reference sequence). The CDR3 protein is CASSWRGVNQYNEQFF. CDR3 bases: TGTGCCAGCAGCTGGAGGGGGGTTAACCAATACAATGAGCAGTTCTTC.

The chain links TRBV5-1 to TRBJ2-3; the match to TRBD2 covers 7 bases. Germline V CDR1 and CDR2: SGHRS, YFSETQ. The CDR3 runs 14 residues. Losses at the gene ends were 4 bases for V and 1 base for J; bases not matched to a gene: 3. In DNA form, the CDR3 reads TGCGCCAGCAGCCCCCTAGCGGGCACAGATACGCAGTATTTT. Protein: CASSPLAGTDTQYF. Supplemented by reference TRBV5-1 and TRBJ2-3, the full variable domain reads KAGVTQTPRYLIKTRGQQVTLSCSPISGHRSVSWYQQTPGQGLQFLFEYFSETQRNKGNFPGRFSGRQFSNSRSEMNVSTLELGDSALYLCASSPLAGTDTQYFGPGTRLTVL.

In this sample, this clone turned up once. This chain connects TRBV19 to TRBJ1-6, with 10 bases fitting TRBD1. There are 14 residues in the CDR3. V shed 4 bases and J 9 bases; nucleotides not matched to a gene: 3. CDR1 LNHDA and CDR2 SQIVND come from the germline V gene (reference sequence). The CDR3 DNA reads as TGTGCCAGTAGTACGACAGGGGGCGGTTCACCCCTCCACTTT. It encodes CASSTTGGGSPLHF.

In nucleotides, the CDR3 is TGTGCCAGCAGTGAGGGACAGTTTCTCTCTGGAAACACCATATATTTT. Protein sequence: CASSEGQFLSGNTIYF. This rearrangement joins TRBV25-1 to TRBJ1-3; 7 bases align to TRBD1. Trimming took 3 bases from V and 0 from J; bases not matched to a gene: 5. The germline CDR1 and CDR2 sequences are MGHDK and SYGVNS. The CDR3 sequence is 16 residues long. Using reference TRBV25-1 and TRBJ1-3 for the parts outside the CDR3, the full variable domain is EADIYQTPRYLVIGTGKKITLECSQTMGHDKMYWYQQDPGMELHLIHYSYGVNSTEKGDLSSESTVSRIRTEHFPLTLESARPSHTSQYLCASSEGQFLSGNTIYFGEGSWLTVV.